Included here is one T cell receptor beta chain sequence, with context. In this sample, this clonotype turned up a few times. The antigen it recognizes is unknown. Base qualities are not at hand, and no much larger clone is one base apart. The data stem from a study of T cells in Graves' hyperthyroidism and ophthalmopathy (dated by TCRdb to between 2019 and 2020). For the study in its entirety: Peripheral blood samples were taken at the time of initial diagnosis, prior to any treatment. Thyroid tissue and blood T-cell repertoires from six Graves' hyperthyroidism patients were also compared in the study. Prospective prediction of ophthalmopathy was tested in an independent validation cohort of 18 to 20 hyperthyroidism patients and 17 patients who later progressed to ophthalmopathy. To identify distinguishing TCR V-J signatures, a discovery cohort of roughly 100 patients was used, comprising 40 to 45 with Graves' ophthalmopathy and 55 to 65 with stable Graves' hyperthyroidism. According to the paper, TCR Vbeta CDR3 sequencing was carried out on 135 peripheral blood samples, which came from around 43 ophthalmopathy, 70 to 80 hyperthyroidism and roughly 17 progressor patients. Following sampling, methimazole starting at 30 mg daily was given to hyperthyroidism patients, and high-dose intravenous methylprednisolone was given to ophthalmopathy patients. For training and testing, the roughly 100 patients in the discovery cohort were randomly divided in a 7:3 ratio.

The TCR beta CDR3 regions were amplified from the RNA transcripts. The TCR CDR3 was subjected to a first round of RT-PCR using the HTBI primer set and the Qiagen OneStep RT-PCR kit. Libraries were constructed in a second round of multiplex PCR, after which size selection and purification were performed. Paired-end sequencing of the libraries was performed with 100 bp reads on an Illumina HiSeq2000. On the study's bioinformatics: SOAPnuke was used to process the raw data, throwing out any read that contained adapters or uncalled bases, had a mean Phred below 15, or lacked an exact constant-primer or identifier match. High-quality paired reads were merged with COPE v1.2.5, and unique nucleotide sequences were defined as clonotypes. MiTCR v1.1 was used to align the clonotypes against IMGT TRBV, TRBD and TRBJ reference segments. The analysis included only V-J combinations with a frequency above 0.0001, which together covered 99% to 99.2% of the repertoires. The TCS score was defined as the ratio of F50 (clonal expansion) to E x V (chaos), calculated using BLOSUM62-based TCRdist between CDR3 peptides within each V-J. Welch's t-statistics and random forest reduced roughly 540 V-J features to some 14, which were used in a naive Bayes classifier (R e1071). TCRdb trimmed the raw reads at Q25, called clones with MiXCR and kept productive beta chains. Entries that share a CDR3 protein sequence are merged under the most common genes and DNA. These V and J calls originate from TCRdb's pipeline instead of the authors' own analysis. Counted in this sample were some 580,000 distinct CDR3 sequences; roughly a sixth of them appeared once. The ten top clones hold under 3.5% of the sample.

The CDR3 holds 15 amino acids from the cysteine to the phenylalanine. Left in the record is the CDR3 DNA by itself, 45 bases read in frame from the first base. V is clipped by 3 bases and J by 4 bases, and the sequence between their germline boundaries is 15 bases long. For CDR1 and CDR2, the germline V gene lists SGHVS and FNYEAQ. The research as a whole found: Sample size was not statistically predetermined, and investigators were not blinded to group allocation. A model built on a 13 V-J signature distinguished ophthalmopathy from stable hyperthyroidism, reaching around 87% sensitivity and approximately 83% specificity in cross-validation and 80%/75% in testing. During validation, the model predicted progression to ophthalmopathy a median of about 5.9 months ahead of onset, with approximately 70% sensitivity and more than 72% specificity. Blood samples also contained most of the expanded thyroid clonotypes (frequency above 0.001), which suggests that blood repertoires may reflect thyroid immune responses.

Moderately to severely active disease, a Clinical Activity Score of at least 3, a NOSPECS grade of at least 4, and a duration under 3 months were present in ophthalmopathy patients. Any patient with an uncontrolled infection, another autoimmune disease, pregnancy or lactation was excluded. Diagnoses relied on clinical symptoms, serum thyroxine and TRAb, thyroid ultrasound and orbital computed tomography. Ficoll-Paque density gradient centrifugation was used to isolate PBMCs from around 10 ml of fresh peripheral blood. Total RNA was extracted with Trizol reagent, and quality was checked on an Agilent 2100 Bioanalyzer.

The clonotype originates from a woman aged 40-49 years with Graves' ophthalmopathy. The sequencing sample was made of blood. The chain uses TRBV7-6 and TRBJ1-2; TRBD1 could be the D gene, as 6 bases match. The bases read TGTGCCAGCAGCTTGGGGGCGGGAGTTGGCTATGGCTACACCTTC. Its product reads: CASSLGAGVGYGYTF.